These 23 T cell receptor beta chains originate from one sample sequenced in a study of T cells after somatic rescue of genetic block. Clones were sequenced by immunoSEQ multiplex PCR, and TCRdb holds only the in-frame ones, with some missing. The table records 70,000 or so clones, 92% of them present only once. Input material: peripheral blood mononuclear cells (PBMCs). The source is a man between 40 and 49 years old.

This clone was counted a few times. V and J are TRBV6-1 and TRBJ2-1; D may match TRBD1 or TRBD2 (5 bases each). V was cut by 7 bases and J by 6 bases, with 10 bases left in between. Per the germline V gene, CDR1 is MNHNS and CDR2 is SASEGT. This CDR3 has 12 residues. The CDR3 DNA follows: TGTGCCAGCATTTGGGACCCCAATGAGCAGTTCTTC. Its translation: CASIWDPNEQFF.

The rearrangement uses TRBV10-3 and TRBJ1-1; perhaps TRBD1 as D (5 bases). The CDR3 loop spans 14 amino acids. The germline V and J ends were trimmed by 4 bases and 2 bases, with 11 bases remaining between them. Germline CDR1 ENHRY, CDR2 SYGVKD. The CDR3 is CAISGQGVNTEAFF. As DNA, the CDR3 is TGTGCCATCAGTGGGCAGGGTGTTAACACTGAAGCTTTCTTT.

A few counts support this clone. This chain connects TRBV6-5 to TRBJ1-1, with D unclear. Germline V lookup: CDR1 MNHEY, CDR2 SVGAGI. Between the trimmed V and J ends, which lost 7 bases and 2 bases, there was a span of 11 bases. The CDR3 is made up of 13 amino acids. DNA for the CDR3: TGTGCCAGCAAGAGTCAGGTAAACACTGAAGCTTTCTTT. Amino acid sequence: CASKSQVNTEAFF.

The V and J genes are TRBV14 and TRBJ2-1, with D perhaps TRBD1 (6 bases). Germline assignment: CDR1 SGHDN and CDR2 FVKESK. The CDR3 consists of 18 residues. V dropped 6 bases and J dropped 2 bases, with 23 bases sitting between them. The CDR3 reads CASRPKTLDSTPYNEQFF. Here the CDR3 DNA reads TGTGCCAGCAGGCCCAAGACTCTGGACAGTACACCCTACAATGAGCAGTTCTTC.

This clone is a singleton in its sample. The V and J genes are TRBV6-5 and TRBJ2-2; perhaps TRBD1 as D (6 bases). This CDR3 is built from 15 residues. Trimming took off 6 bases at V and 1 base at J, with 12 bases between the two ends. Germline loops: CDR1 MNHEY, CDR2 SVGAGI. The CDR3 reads CASRQGRVNTGELFF. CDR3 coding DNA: TGTGCCAGCAGACAGGGTCGGGTGAACACCGGGGAGCTGTTTTTT.

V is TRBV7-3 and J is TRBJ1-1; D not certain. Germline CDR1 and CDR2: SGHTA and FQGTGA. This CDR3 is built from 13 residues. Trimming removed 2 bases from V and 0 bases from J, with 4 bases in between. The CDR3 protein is CASSLSMNTEAFF. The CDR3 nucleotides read TGTGCCAGCAGCTTATCCATGAACACTGAAGCTTTCTTT.

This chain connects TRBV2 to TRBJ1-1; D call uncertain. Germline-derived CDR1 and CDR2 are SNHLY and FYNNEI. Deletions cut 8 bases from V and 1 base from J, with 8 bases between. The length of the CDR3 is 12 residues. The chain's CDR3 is CASLRKNTEAFF. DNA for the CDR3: TGTGCCAGCCTCAGGAAGAACACTGAAGCTTTCTTT.

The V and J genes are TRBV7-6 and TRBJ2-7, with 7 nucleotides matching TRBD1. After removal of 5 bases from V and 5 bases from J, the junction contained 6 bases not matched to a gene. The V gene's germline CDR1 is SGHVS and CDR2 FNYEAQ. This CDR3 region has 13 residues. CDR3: CASSDREVHEQYF. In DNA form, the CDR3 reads TGTGCCAGCAGCGACAGGGAAGTCCACGAGCAGTACTTC.

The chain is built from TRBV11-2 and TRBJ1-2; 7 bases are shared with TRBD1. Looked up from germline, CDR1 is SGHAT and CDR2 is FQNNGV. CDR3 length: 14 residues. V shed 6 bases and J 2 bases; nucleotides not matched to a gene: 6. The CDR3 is CASSLNRGNYGYTF. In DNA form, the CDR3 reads TGTGCCAGCAGTCTCAACAGGGGCAACTATGGCTACACCTTC. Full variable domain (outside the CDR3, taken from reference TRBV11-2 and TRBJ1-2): EAGVAQSPRYKIIEKRQSVAFWCNPISGHATLYWYQQILGQGPKLLIQFQNNGVVDDSQLPKDRFSAERLKGVDSTLKIQPAKLEDSAVYLCASSLNRGNYGYTFGSGTRLTVV.

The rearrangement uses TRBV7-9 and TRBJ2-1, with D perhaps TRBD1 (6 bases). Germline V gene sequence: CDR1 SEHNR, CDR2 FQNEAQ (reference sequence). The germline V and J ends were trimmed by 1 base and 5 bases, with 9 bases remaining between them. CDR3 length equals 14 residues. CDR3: CASSLVGADNEQFF. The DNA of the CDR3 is TGTGCCAGCAGCTTAGTGGGGGCGGACAATGAGCAGTTCTTC.

The chain's CDR3 is CASSSARQRETGELFF. CDR3 DNA: TGTGCCAGCAGCTCGGCCCGTCAAAGGGAAACCGGGGAGCTGTTTTTT. The rearrangement uses TRBV7-8 and TRBJ2-2; D is undetermined. Trimming removed 4 bases from V and 5 bases from J, with 17 bases in between. CDR1 is SGHVS and CDR2 is FQNEAQ in the germline V gene. This CDR3 is built from 16 residues. Together with reference TRBV7-8 and TRBJ2-2, the CDR3 gives the full variable domain: GAGVSQSPRYKVAKRGQDVALRCDPISGHVSLFWYQQALGQGPEFLTYFQNEAQLDKSGLPSDRFFAERPEGSVSTLKIQRTQQEDSAVYLCASSSARQRETGELFFGEGSRLTVL.

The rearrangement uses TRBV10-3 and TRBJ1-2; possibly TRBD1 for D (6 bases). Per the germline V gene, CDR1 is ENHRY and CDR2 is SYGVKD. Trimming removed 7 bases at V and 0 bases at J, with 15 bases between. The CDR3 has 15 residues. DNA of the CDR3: TGTGCCATCAAAGGCCGGACAGCGGCTAACTATGGCTACACCTTC. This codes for CAIKGRTAANYGYTF.

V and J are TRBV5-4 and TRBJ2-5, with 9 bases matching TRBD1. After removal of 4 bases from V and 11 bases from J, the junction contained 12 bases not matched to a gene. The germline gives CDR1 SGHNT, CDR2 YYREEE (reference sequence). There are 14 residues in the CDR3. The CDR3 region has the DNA TGTGCCAGCAGCCCCGGACAGGGGATTGGGGAGCAGTACTTC. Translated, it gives CASSPGQGIGEQYF.

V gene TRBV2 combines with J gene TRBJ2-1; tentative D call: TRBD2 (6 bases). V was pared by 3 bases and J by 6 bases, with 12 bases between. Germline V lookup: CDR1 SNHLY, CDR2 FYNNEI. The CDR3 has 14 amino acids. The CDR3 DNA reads TGTGCCAGCAGTGATGGCGGAGGGCGCAATGAGCAGTTCTTC. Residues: CASSDGGGRNEQFF.

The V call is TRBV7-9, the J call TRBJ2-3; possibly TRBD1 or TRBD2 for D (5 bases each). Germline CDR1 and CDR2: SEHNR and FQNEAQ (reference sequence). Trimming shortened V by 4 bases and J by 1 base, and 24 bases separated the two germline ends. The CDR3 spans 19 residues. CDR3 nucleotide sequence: TGTGCCAGCAGCTCCGAGGGGTTCGCCACCCCCTTAGGCACAGATACGCAGTATTTT. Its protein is CASSSEGFATPLGTDTQYF. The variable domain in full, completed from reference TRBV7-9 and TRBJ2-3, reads DTGVSQNPRHKITKRGQNVTFRCDPISEHNRLYWYRQTLGQGPEFLTYFQNEAQLEKSRLLSDRFSAERPKGSFSTLEIQRTEQGDSAMYLCASSSEGFATPLGTDTQYFGPGTRLTVL.

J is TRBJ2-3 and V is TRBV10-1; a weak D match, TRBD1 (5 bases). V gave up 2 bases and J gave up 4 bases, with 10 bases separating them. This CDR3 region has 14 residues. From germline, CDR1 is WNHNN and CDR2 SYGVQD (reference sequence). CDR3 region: CASSERQGADTQYF. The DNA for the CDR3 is TGCGCCAGCAGTGAGAGGCAGGGCGCAGATACGCAGTATTTT.

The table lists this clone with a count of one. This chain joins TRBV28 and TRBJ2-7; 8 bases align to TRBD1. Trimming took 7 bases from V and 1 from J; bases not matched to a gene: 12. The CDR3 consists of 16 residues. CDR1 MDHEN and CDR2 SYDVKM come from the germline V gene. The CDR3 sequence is CASNSVGDRQSYEQYF. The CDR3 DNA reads TGTGCCAGCAATTCTGTTGGGGACAGGCAATCCTACGAGCAGTACTTC.

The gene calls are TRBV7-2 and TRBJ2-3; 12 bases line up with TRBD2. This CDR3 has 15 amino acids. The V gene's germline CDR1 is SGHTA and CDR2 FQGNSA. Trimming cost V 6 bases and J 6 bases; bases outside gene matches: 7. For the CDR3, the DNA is TGTGCCAGCAGGTTCGGACTAGCGGGAAAGGATACGCAGTATTTT. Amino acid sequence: CASRFGLAGKDTQYF.

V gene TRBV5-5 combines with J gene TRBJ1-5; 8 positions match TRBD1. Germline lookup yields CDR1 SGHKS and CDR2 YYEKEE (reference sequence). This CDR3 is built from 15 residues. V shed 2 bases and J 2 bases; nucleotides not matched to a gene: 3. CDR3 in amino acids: CASSLGQGRNQPQHF. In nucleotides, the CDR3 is TGTGCCAGCAGCTTAGGACAGGGACGCAATCAGCCCCAGCATTTT.

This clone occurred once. DNA for the CDR3: TGCGCCAGCAGCCAAGATGGCAGGGGTGGGAACATTCAGTACTTC. It specifies CASSQDGRGGNIQYF. The V gene is TRBV4-3, the J gene TRBJ2-4; D possibly corresponds to TRBD1 (6 bases). Trimming took 0 bases from V and 7 from J, leaving 13 bases between them. Germline-derived CDR1 and CDR2 are LGHNA and YSLEER. The CDR3 extends over 15 amino acids.

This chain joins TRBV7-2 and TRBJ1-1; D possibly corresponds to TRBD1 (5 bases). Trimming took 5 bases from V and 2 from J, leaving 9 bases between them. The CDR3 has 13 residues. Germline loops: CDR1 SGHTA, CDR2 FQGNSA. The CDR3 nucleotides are TGTGCCAGCAGCCGTGGGGGAAACACTGAAGCTTTCTTT. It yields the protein CASSRGGNTEAFF.

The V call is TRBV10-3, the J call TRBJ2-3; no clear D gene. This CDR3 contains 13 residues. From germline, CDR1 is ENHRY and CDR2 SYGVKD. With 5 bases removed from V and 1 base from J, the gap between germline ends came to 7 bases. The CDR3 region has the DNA TGTGCCATCAGTCGGTCTGGCACAGATACGCAGTATTTT. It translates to CAISRSGTDTQYF.

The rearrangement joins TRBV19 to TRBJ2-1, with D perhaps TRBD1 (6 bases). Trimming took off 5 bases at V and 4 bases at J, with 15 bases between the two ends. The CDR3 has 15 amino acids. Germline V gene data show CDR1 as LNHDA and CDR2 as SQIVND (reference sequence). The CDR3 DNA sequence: TGTGCCAGTAGTTCTTCCCCCGACAGGTACAATGAGCAGTTCTTC. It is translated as CASSSSPDRYNEQFF.